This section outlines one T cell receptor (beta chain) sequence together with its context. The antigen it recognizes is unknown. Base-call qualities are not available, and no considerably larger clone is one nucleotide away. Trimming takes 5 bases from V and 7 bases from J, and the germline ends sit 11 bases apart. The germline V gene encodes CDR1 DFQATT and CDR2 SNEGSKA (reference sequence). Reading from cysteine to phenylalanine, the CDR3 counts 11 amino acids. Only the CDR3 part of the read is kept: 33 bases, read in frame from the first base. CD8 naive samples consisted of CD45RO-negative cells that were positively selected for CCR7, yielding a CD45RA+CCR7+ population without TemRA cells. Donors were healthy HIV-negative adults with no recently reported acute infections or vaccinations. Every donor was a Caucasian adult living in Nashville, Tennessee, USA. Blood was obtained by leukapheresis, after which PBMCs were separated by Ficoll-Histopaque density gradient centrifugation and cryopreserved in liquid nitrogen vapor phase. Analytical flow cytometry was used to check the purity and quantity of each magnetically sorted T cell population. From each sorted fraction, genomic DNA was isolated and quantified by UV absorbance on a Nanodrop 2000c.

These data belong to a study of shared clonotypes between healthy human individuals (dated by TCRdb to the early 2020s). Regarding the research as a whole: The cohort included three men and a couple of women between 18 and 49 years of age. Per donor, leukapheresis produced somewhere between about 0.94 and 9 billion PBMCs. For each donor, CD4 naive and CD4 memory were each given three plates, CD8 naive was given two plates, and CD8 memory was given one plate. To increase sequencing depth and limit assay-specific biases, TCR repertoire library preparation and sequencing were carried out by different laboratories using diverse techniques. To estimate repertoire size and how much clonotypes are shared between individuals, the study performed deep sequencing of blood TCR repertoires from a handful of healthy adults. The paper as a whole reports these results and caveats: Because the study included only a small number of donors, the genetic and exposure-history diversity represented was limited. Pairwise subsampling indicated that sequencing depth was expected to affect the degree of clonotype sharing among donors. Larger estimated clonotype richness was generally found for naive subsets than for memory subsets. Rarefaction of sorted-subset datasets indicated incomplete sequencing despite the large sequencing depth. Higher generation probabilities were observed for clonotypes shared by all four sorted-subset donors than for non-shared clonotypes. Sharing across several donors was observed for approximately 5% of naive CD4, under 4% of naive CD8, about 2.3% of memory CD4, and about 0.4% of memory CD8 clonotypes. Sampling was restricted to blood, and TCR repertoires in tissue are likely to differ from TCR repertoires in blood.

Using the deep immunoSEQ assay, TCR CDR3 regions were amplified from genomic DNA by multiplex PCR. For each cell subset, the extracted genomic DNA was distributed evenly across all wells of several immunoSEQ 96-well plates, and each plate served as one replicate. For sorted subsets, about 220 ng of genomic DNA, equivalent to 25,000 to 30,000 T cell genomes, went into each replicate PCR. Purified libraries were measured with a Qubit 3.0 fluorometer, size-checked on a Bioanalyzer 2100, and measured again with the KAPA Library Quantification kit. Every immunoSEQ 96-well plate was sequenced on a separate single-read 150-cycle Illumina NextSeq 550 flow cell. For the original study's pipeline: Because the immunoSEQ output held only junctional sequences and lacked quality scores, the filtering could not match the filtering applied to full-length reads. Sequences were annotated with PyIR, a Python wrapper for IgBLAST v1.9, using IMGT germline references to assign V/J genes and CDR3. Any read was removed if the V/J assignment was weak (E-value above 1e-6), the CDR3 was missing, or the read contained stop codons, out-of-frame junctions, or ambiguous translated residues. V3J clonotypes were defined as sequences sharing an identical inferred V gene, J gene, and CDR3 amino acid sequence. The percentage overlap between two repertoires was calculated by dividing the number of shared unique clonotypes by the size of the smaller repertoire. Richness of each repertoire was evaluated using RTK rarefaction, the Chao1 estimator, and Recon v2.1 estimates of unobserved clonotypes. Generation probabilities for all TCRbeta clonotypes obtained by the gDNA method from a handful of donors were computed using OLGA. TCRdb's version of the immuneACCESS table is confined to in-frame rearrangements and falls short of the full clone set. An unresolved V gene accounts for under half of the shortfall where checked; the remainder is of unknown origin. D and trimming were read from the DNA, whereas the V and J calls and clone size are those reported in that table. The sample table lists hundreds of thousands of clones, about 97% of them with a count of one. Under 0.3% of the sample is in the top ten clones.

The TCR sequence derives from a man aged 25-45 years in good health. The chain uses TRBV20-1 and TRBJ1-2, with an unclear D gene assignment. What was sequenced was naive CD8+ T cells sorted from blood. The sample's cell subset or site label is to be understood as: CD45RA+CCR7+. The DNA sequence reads TGCAGTGCTGTGGTGGATTCTGGCTACACCTTC. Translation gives CSAVVDSGYTF.